The present entry profiles one TCR beta chain with its context. This clone was detected only once. Its antigen target is currently unknown. No much larger clonotype is one base removed from it; base qualities were not supplied. Taken with the paper, the label for time point translates to: recipient sample about 28 days before transplant, after cytoreduction. Blood from recipients was drawn about 28 days before transplant and again at days 30, 100 and 180 after transplant. Using Nuclei Lysis Solution, genomic DNA was extracted from unfractionated peripheral blood mononuclear cells that were either fresh or cryopreserved. The immunoSEQ assay, a bias-controlled multiplex PCR with V- and J-specific primers, was used to amplify TCR beta CDR3 regions from genomic DNA. A proprietary barcode and Illumina adapter sequences were added to the CDR3 amplicons in a second PCR step. CDR3 libraries were sequenced on an Illumina MiSeq instrument. Regarding the original processing steps: Export and quality control were performed with immunoSEQ Analyzer 3.0, and downstream analyses were performed with R Bioconductor and Immunarch. Only productive rearrangements in the normalized downsampled data set went into calculating the repertoire metrics. In the normalized cohort, clonotypes with more than 5 templates were defined as pathologically expanded. The Inverse Simpson Index was used to measure repertoire diversity. CMV-specificity analyses were carried out on the non-normalized data set to capture all clonotypes. TCRdb mirrors the immuneACCESS table, restricted to in-frame sequences. Some clones are absent from its copies; in checked studies, under half trace to an unresolved V gene, and the reason for the others is unknown. The V and J calls and clone size come from that table; D and trimming were worked out from the DNA. The sample includes 45,000 or so clones, with approximately 78% observed a single time. The top ten hold roughly 4.8% of the sample.

The sample originates from a study of T cell clonotyping in hematopoietic cell transplantation (dated by TCRdb to 2020 to 2023). In the study overall: Recipient samples taken before transplant were obtained following cytoreduction. A total of 120 to 150 blood samples were gathered in the study from 30 to 35 consecutive transplant recipients along with their related donors. Patients were recruited between September 2015 and January 2017 and followed until late 2020 or death. The study at large found these results: A decrease in recipient TCR diversity was observed after transplant, and a progressive increase in pathologically expanded clonotypes was seen from day 30 to day 180. Overlap with donor repertoires was found for only a small fraction of recipient repertoires, with over 95% found to appear de novo at the given depth. The sample size was limited, and CD4 and CD8 repertoire contributions could not be separated because cells were not sorted. Broader TCR repertoire diversity after transplant was predicted by Inverse Simpson Index values from donors and from recipients before transplant.

This receptor was obtained from a man between 60 and 70 years old with myelodysplastic syndrome. Some clones in this sample may be carry-over from other donors' samples. The starting material was peripheral blood mononuclear cells, obtained before stem cell transplant.

The CDR3: CATKQGRDTGELFF. The nucleotides read TGTGCCACCAAACAGGGGAGGGACACCGGGGAGCTGTTTTTT. The rearranged chain carries TRBV2 and TRBJ2-2, with the D gene tentatively TRBD1 or TRBD2, based on 7 matching bases in each. From the cysteine up to the phenylalanine, the CDR3 has a length of 14 residues. Solely the CDR3 DNA is kept, with 42 bases framed from the first base. The germline V gene provides CDR1 SNHLY and CDR2 FYNNEI. V is clipped by 10 bases and J by 3 bases, and the sequence between their germline boundaries is 15 bases long.